The entry that follows covers one T cell receptor beta chain sequence. This sample was included in a study of cytomegalovirus exposure and HLA in healthy donors. It was with 60 Vbeta and 13 Jbeta primers that the PCR ran. Data came from immunoSEQ multiplex PCR; TCRdb stores just in-frame clones and leaves some out. The sample carries 150,000 to 200,000 clones, roughly 84% recorded once. Per germline, CDR1 SGHVS and CDR2 FNYEAQ. V was pared by 0 bases and J by 10 bases, with 14 bases of the junction left unmatched. The CDR3 is 17 residues long. This receptor was identified in a boy between 5 and 17 years old in good health and CMV-seronegative. The sample was PBMCs. The chain employs TRBV7-6 and TRBJ2-3, with 9 nucleotides matching TRBD2. The CDR3 nucleotides read TGTGCCAGCAGCTTAGCGTCTCCTGGCGGGGGGGCCGCGGCGCAGTATTTT. Translated, it gives CASSLASPGGGAAAQYF.